This TCR beta chain was retrieved from a study of sequential checkpoint blockade in melanoma. The protocol was immunoSEQ multiplex PCR, while the TCRdb copy is restricted to in-frame clones and leaves out a portion. The table includes fewer than 35,000 clones, about 86% detected once. The CDR3 length is 19 residues. The J segment lost 3 bases and the V segment lost 0 bases, leaving 13 bases of the junction unmatched. Germline V gene lookup returns CDR1 WNHNN and CDR2 SYGVQD (reference sequence). Stated treatment: randomized to nivolumab then ipilimumab (arm A) or the reverse (arm B). Patients had received no earlier DNA-damaging chemotherapy.

The source of this sequence is a human donor with melanoma. The sample consisted of CD8+ T cells sorted from blood (inferred from file names), taken from a patient given nivolumab and ipilimumab in sequence. V gene TRBV10-1 combines with J gene TRBJ2-1; 8 positions agree with TRBD1. CDR3 amino acids: CASSESKQGASVLYNEQFF. The CDR3, as DNA: TGCGCCAGCAGTGAGTCGAAGCAGGGGGCGAGTGTACTCTACAATGAGCAGTTCTTC.